These 30 T cell receptor beta chains originate from one sample sequenced in a study of radiation and T cells in renal cell carcinoma (dated by TCRdb to about 2020). The library was built by means of the immunoSEQ multiplex PCR assay. TCRdb re-hosts the immuneACCESS table, in-frame sequences only. Its copies lack some clones; in the studies checked, an unresolved V gene accounts for under half of them, and the cause for the rest is not known. The sample profile shows about 49,000 clones; approximately 80% of them were found once. Clones ranked in the top ten supply around 29% of the sample. In light of the paper, this sample's time point label describes: blood 2 weeks post-SBRT. This specimen's treatment or condition label, interpreted: 15 Gy SBRT to primary tumor, nephrectomy 4 weeks later. This specimen consisted of blood, obtained from a patient whose treatment included radiotherapy and nephrectomy. These receptors all stem from a woman between 65 and 79 years old with renal cell carcinoma.

This rearrangement joins TRBV7-6 to TRBJ2-5, with D perhaps TRBD1 or TRBD2 (5 bases each). CDR1 and CDR2 (germline): SGHVS, FNYEAQ. The germline V and J ends were trimmed by 5 bases and 5 bases, with 12 bases remaining between them. The CDR3 length is 13 residues. The CDR3 bases are TGTGCCAGCAGCCCCCGGGGCGGGGAGACCCAGTACTTC. Encoded protein: CASSPRGGETQYF.

The J gene is TRBJ2-7, the V gene TRBV4-1; TRBD2 matches 7 bases. J lost 3 bases, V lost 0 bases, and 5 bases had no gene match. Germline V CDR1 and CDR2: MGHRA, YSYEKL. The CDR3 has 15 amino acids. The CDR3 spells CASSQDGPGGYEQYF. CDR3 sequence (DNA): TGCGCCAGCAGCCAAGATGGCCCGGGGGGCTACGAGCAGTACTTC.

This chain links TRBV27 with TRBJ1-2; D gene uncertain. In germline, CDR1 is MNHEY, CDR2 SMNVEV (reference sequence). Trimming removed 5 bases at V and 7 bases at J, with 23 bases between. The CDR3 totals 16 residues. The CDR3 protein is CASSPNLGLTGIGYTF. The CDR3 coding sequence is TGTGCCAGCAGTCCGAACTTAGGACTCACCGGGATTGGCTACACCTTC.

The gene calls are TRBV9 and TRBJ2-7; 8 bases are a match to TRBD2. This CDR3 contains 16 residues. V dropped 0 bases and J dropped 6; count of bases not matched to a gene: 11. Looked up from germline, CDR1 is SGDLS and CDR2 is YYNGEE. The CDR3 region has the DNA TGTGCCAGCAGCGTAGGACTCGGGACTAGTTCCAGCGAGCAGTACTTC. Residues: CASSVGLGTSSSEQYF.

The chain combines TRBV19 with TRBJ2-7; D remains unclear. CDR3 length: 13 amino acids. The V gene lost 1 base and the J gene lost 3 bases, with 7 bases spanning the gap. Germline CDR1 and CDR2: LNHDA and SQIVND (reference sequence). CDR3 sequence (DNA): TGTGCCAGTAGTATAGGTTTCGGCTACGAGCAGTACTTC. As protein: CASSIGFGYEQYF.

The gene calls are TRBV4-1 and TRBJ2-7; D perhaps matches TRBD1 (6 bases). Trimming pared 3 bases from V and 1 base from J, leaving 13 bases between. The CDR3 extends over 15 amino acids. CDR1 and CDR2 (germline): MGHRA, YSYEKL. CDR3 sequence (DNA): TGCGCCAGCAGCCATTCAACAGGGAGATCCTACGAGCAGTACTTC. The encoded protein is CASSHSTGRSYEQYF.

The chain joins TRBV4-1 to TRBJ2-1; 7 bases line up with TRBD2. The germline gives CDR1 MGHRA, CDR2 YSYEKL. The ends lost 6 bases at V and 5 bases at J; junction bases unmatched: 7. The CDR3 sequence is 14 residues long. CDR3 in DNA: TGCGCCAGCAGGGCTAGCGGCCGTAACAATGAGCAGTTCTTC. Translated: CASRASGRNNEQFF.

About this clone itself: Germline and junction disagree at one end, which may indicate a read error. This chain links TRBV6-1 with TRBJ2-5, with D tentatively TRBD2 (5 bases). The germline V gene has CDR1 MNHNS and CDR2 SASEGT. This CDR3 has 14 residues. This chain's CDR3 is CASREGLSQETQYF. The CDR3 DNA is TGTGCCAGCAGGGAAGGACTGAGTCAAGAGACCCAGTACTTC.

The chain recombines TRBV7-9 with TRBJ1-3, with 8 bases matching TRBD1. This CDR3 is 17 amino acids long. The V gene's germline CDR1 is SEHNR and CDR2 FQNEAQ (reference sequence). V shed 5 bases and J 0 bases; nucleotides not matched to a gene: 9. The DNA of the CDR3 is TGTGCCAGCAGCATGAGGACAGGGACGAACTCTGGAAACACCATATATTTT. This sequence encodes CASSMRTGTNSGNTIYF.

Concerning this clone: The junction and the germline gene differ at one end; a read error may be behind it. This rearrangement joins TRBV9 to TRBJ1-1; D is perhaps TRBD1 (6 bases). CDR3 size: 14 residues. Germline V gene lookup returns CDR1 SGDLS and CDR2 YYNGEE. This CDR3 reads CASSGTASNTETFF. In DNA, the CDR3 is TGTGCCAGCAGCGGGACAGCCTCGAACACTGAAACTTTCTTT. The whole variable domain, remainder taken from reference TRBV9 and TRBJ1-1, is DSGVTQTPKHLITATGQRVTLRCSPRSGDLSVYWYQQSLDQGLQFLIQYYNGEERAKGNILERFSAQQFPDLHSELNLSSLELGDSALYFCASSGTASNTETFFGQGTRLTVV.

The gene calls are TRBV7-9 and TRBJ2-7, with 7 bases identical to TRBD1. The V and J ends lost 5 bases and 2 bases, in that order; junction bases with no gene match: 6. This CDR3 has 14 amino acids. Germline V CDR1 and CDR2: SEHNR, FQNEAQ (reference sequence). For the CDR3, the DNA is TGTGCCAGCAGCGTAACAGGGGTGACCTACGAGCAGTACTTC. Its translation: CASSVTGVTYEQYF.

The V call is TRBV5-1, the J call TRBJ1-1; D is possibly TRBD1 (6 bases). V shed 4 bases and J shed 1 base, with 8 bases lying between them. The CDR3 covers 13 residues. Germline V lookup: CDR1 SGHRS, CDR2 YFSETQ. The CDR3 loop reads CASSPGENTEAFF. In nucleotides, the CDR3 is TGCGCCAGCAGCCCAGGGGAGAACACTGAAGCTTTCTTT.

The rearrangement links TRBV5-1 to TRBJ2-5; 8 nucleotides agree with TRBD2. Germline V gives CDR1 SGHRS, CDR2 YFSETQ. This CDR3 comprises 15 residues. V trimming: 0 bases; J trimming: 4 bases; junction bases outside the gene matches: 5. CDR3: CASSLVPGGLETQYF. The CDR3 coding sequence is TGCGCCAGCAGCTTGGTTCCGGGAGGGCTAGAGACCCAGTACTTC.

The chain has TRBV9 and TRBJ2-1; D is unresolved. The V end lost 1 base, the J end lost 6 bases, and 8 bases lay between the germline ends. Germline CDR1 reads SGDLS; CDR2 reads YYNGEE. The CDR3 extends over 13 amino acids. The CDR3 bases are TGTGCCAGCAGCGTACTCTGGTCCAATGAGCAGTTCTTC. It specifies CASSVLWSNEQFF.

V gene TRBV5-1 combines with J gene TRBJ1-2, with a tentative D call TRBD1 (5 bases). The CDR3 consists of 14 residues. In germline, CDR1 is SGHRS, CDR2 YFSETQ. V lost 4 bases and J lost 0, with 10 bases in between. This CDR3 is CASSPTQANYGYTF. CDR3 nucleotides: TGCGCCAGCAGCCCTACACAGGCTAACTATGGCTACACCTTC. The variable domain in full, completed from reference TRBV5-1 and TRBJ1-2, reads KAGVTQTPRYLIKTRGQQVTLSCSPISGHRSVSWYQQTPGQGLQFLFEYFSETQRNKGNFPGRFSGRQFSNSRSEMNVSTLELGDSALYLCASSPTQANYGYTFGSGTRLTVV.

The V and J genes are TRBV6-4 and TRBJ2-2; TRBD1 aligns across 7 bases. The CDR3 is 15 residues long. Unmatched junction bases numbered 3, after V lost 5 bases and J lost 0 bases. Germline CDR1 and CDR2: MRHNA and SNTAGT. The CDR3 DNA reads as TGTGCCAGCAGTCGGGACAGCGCGAACACCGGGGAGCTGTTTTTT. This codes for CASSRDSANTGELFF.

V and J are TRBV27 and TRBJ1-1; D is possibly TRBD1 (6 bases). The germline CDR1 and CDR2 sequences are MNHEY and SMNVEV (reference sequence). The CDR3 is made up of 15 amino acids. The V and J ends lost 0 bases and 5 bases respectively, with 13 bases between them. The CDR3 region has the DNA TGTGCCAGCAGTTTATCTCTGGGGGCGAGGACTGAAGCTTTCTTT. Translating gives CASSLSLGARTEAFF.

The chain is built from TRBV4-1 and TRBJ1-1; D gene ambiguous. V was shortened by 1 base and J by 2 bases, with 8 bases between the two germline ends. The CDR3 spans 14 residues. Germline V CDR1 and CDR2: MGHRA, YSYEKL. The CDR3 sequence is CASSQVLPNTEAFF. In DNA form, the CDR3 reads TGCGCCAGCAGCCAAGTCCTACCCAACACTGAAGCTTTCTTT.

This clone was seen a single time. This chain uses TRBV7-8 with TRBJ2-6; 10 bases are a match to TRBD1. The CDR3 is 17 residues long. Trimming took 5 bases from V and 1 from J; bases not matched to a gene: 5. Germline values: CDR1 SGHVS, CDR2 FQNEAQ. CDR3 sequence (DNA): TGTGCCAGCAGCCCCGGGACAGGGGTTTCTGGGGCCAACGTCCTGACTTTC. This gives the protein CASSPGTGVSGANVLTF.

The chain links TRBV6-1 to TRBJ1-4; TRBD1 might be the D (5 bases). Looked up from germline, CDR1 is MNHNS and CDR2 is SASEGT. Between the trimmed V and J ends, which lost 2 bases and 10 bases, there was a span of 14 bases. This CDR3 has 14 residues. The CDR3 nucleotides are TGTGCCAGCAGTGAATTCCCGGGGGACGGAAAACTGTTTTTT. It specifies CASSEFPGDGKLFF.

This chain uses TRBV4-1 with TRBJ2-2; D may be TRBD1 or TRBD2 (5 bases each). Trimming took off 6 bases at V and 6 bases at J, with 17 bases between the two ends. The CDR3 is 15 residues long. Germline-derived CDR1 and CDR2 are MGHRA and YSYEKL. The CDR3 sequence: CASRFRDGRSGELFF. CDR3 nucleotide sequence: TGCGCCAGCAGATTCCGGGACGGTCGGTCCGGGGAGCTGTTTTTT.

The V call is TRBV21-1, the J call TRBJ2-7. TRBV21-1 is reported as a pseudogene. The CDR3 runs to 15 residues. This CDR3 reads CASSRFRYGPYEQYF. CDR3 nucleotides: TGTGCCAGCAGCAGATTTCGGTACGGGCCCTACGAGCAGTACTTC.

The CDR3 spells CASSQGQGGETQYF. CDR3 bases: TGTGCCAGCAGCCAAGGACAGGGGGGGGAGACCCAGTACTTC. The rearrangement joins TRBV4-2 to TRBJ2-5; TRBD1 aligns across 9 bases. This CDR3 is 14 amino acids long. Germline CDR1 reads LGHNA; CDR2 reads YNFKEQ. V dropped 1 base and J dropped 5; count of bases not matched to a gene: 2.

The rearrangement uses TRBV28 and TRBJ1-5; D gene unclear. The CDR3 runs 15 residues. Per the germline V gene, CDR1 is MDHEN and CDR2 is SYDVKM. V lost 2 bases, J lost 1 base, and 9 bases lay in between. CDR3 region: CASSLIGASNQPQHF. CDR3 nucleotides: TGTGCCAGCAGTTTAATCGGAGCAAGCAATCAGCCCCAGCATTTT.

The genes are TRBV5-4 and TRBJ2-1; D is uncertain. The V gene's germline CDR1 is SGHNT and CDR2 YYREEE (reference sequence). The CDR3 runs 15 residues. Trimming shortened V by 2 bases and J by 0 bases, and 9 bases separated the two germline ends. The CDR3 is CASSLVSDSYNEQFF. In DNA, the CDR3 is TGTGCCAGCAGCTTAGTCTCTGACTCCTACAATGAGCAGTTCTTC.

This chain connects TRBV6-6 to TRBJ1-1; D ambiguous. V was trimmed by 2 bases and J by 5 bases, leaving 6 bases between them. The CDR3 has 12 residues. Germline V gives CDR1 MNHNY, CDR2 SVGAGI (reference sequence). The CDR3 DNA reads as TGTGCCAGCAGTTACACCGGGACTGAAGCTTTCTTT. Translation gives CASSYTGTEAFF.

The rearrangement links TRBV6-5 to TRBJ1-4, with a weak D call TRBD1 (6 bases). Germline V gene lookup returns CDR1 MNHEY and CDR2 SVGAGI. The CDR3 loop spans 16 amino acids. Trimming stripped 0 bases from V and 10 bases from J, with 18 bases between. The CDR3 sequence is CASSYSMSGAIGKLFF. DNA for the CDR3: TGTGCCAGCAGTTACTCGATGTCGGGGGCCATCGGAAAACTGTTTTTT.

The chain uses TRBV25-1 and TRBJ1-1; TRBD1 might be the D (5 bases). Trimming left V 3 bases short and J 9 bases short, with 14 bases between. The CDR3 spans 13 residues. Germline V gene data show CDR1 as MGHDK and CDR2 as SYGVNS. CDR3 amino acids: CASSDRGRWKAFF. CDR3 in DNA: TGTGCCAGCAGTGACCGGGGACGGTGGAAAGCTTTCTTT. The variable domain in full, with the rest retrieved from reference TRBV25-1 and TRBJ1-1, is EADIYQTPRYLVIGTGKKITLECSQTMGHDKMYWYQQDPGMELHLIHYSYGVNSTEKGDLSSESTVSRIRTEHFPLTLESARPSHTSQYLCASSDRGRWKAFFGQGTRLTVV.

The V and J genes are TRBV7-3 and TRBJ1-2; 8 bases agree with TRBD1. Germline trimming cut 5 bases from V and 7 bases from J; bases unmatched to any gene: 12. CDR1 SGHTA and CDR2 FQGTGA come from the germline V gene. The CDR3 covers 15 residues. The CDR3 sequence is CASSPDRDVSGGYTF. In nucleotides, the CDR3 is TGTGCCAGCAGCCCGGACAGGGACGTAAGTGGTGGCTACACCTTC.

J is TRBJ2-2 and V is TRBV5-6; 7 bases map to TRBD2. Germline CDR1 and CDR2: SGHDT and YYEEEE. CDR3 length: 15 amino acids. V shed 0 bases and J 6 bases; nucleotides not matched to a gene: 5. The CDR3 loop reads CASSLGAGEAGELFF. The DNA of the CDR3 is TGTGCCAGCAGCTTGGGGGCGGGAGAGGCCGGGGAGCTGTTTTTT.